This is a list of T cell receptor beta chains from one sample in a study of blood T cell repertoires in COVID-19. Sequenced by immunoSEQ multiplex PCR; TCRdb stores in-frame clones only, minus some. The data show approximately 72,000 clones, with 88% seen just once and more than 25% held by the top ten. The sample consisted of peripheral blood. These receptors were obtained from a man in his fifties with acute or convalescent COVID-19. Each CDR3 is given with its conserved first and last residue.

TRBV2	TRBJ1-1	CASSSQGGDTEAFF
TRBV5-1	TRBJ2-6	CASSLGQGQTGANVLTF
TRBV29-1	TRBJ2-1	CSVDGRTSSRNEQFF
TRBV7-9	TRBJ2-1	CASSDPKRGGSNEQFF
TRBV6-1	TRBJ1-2	CASSEGGTGVAYGYTF
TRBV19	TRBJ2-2	CASMIQGGYTGELFF
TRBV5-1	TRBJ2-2	CASNPARGANTGELFF
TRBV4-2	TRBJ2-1	CASSQDASGDPQFF
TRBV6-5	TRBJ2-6	CASSRDSSGANVLTF
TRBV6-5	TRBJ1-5	CASSYSNPRGNQPQHF
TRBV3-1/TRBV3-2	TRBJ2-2	CASSPFLAGGAGELFF
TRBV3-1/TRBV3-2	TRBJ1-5	CASSPEHSNQPQHF
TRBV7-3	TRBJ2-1	CASSRTRGNEQFF
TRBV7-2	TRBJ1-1	CASSPNMNTEAFF
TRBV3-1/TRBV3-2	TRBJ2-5	CASSQVPRDRTRGQETQYF
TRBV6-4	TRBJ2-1	CASSKTSGVIREQFF
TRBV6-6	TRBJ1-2	CASRKQGGDRGYTF
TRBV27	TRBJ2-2	CASSIRTTVGTGELFF
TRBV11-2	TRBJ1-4	CASSPGTNEKLFF
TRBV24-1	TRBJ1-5	CATSDSRGSNQPQHF
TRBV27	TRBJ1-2	CASSLGTGSYGYTF
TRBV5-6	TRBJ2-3	CASSSFSDTQYF
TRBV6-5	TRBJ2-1	CASSYGAEQFF
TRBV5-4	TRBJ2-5	CASSLKSDQETQYF
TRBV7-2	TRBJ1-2	CASSLASRRGYTF
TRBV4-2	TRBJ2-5	CASSQDGDSRSETQYF
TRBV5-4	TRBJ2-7	CASSLFSAGTYEQYF
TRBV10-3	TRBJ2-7	CAIRRTSVHEQYF
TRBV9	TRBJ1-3	CASSVAPSGTGNTIYF
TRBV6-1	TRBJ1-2	CASSDRGTYGYTF
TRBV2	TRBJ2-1	CASRMEGNEQFF
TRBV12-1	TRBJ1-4	CASSSGAQGTNEKLFF
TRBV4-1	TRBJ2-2	CASSQTGAFTGELFF
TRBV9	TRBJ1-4	CASSVGQGGGKLFF
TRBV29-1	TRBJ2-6	CSVEAAGTGVTNVLTF
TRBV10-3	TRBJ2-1	CATRDRADEQFF
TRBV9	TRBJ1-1	CASSGRGEAFF
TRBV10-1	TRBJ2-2	CASSETGVGGELFF
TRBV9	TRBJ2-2	CASSSRQANTGELFF
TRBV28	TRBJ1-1	CASSLRQNTEAFF
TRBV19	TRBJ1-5	CASIAGAGSVQPQHF
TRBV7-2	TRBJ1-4	CASSFLDGVGEKLFF
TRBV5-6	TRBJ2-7	CASNLGQGYSYEQYF
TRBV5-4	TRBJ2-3	CASSLLSSQGADTQYF
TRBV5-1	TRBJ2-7	CASSLGAGAYEQYF
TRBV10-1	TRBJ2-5	CASSTGLGETQYF
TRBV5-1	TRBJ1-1	CASTQGVGTEAFF
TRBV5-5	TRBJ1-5	CASSLEASNKPQHF
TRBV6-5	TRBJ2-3	CASSYSEGTQYF
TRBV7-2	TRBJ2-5	CASSLAKLAGRRETQYF
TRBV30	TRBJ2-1	CAWSRAYNEQFF